Listed here are 27 T cell receptor beta chains from one sample, sequenced in a study of blood T cell repertoires in COVID-19. Profiled with immunoSEQ multiplex PCR; TCRdb holds only in-frame clones, not every one. The sample records just over 350,000 clones, around 88% being singletons. The specimen sequenced was peripheral blood. These TCRs come from a woman aged 55-69 years with COVID-19, enrolled during active disease.

The chain carries TRBV29-1 and TRBJ1-2, with 7 bases aligning to TRBD1. CDR1 is SQVTM, CDR2 ANQGSEA, per germline. V dropped 5 bases and J dropped 7; count of bases not matched to a gene: 13. This CDR3 spans 14 amino acids. CDR3 amino acids: CSVSDRERLIGYTF. The CDR3 DNA follows: TGCAGCGTTTCAGACAGGGAAAGGTTAATTGGCTACACCTTC.

This sequence joins TRBV9 and TRBJ1-3; 7 positions match TRBD1. Germline CDR1 reads SGDLS; CDR2 reads YYNGEE. Losses at the gene ends were 4 bases for V and 0 bases for J; bases not matched to a gene: 13. There are 18 residues in the CDR3. The CDR3 region is CASSRTGFPLSSGNTIYF. CDR3 DNA sequence: TGTGCCAGCAGCCGGACAGGCTTCCCTTTGAGCTCTGGAAACACCATATATTTT. The full variable domain, with the rest looked up from reference TRBV9 and TRBJ1-3, is DSGVTQTPKHLITATGQRVTLRCSPRSGDLSVYWYQQSLDQGLQFLIQYYNGEERAKGNILERFSAQQFPDLHSELNLSSLELGDSALYFCASSRTGFPLSSGNTIYFGEGSWLTVV.

The gene calls are TRBV11-2 and TRBJ2-7; 9 nucleotides agree with TRBD1. V gave up 1 base and J gave up 4 bases; unmatched junction bases: 11. Germline-derived CDR1 and CDR2 are SGHAT and FQNNGV. CDR3 size: 17 residues. This CDR3 is CASSLGGSPGQGYEQYF. Written as DNA, the CDR3 is TGTGCCAGCAGCTTAGGGGGGTCGCCGGGACAGGGATACGAGCAGTACTTC.

The CDR3 nucleotides read TGTGCCAGCAGCTCGGACGGGAATAATTCACCCCTCCACTTT. It is translated as CASSSDGNNSPLHF. The rearrangement joins TRBV7-3 to TRBJ1-6; D remains ambiguous. The V gene lost 4 bases and the J gene lost 5 bases, with 9 bases spanning the gap. CDR1 is SGHTA and CDR2 is FQGTGA in the germline V gene. CDR3 size: 14 residues. Full variable domain (missing parts from reference TRBV7-3 and TRBJ1-6): GAGVSQTPSNKVTEKGKYVELRCDPISGHTALYWYRQSLGQGPEFLIYFQGTGAADDSGLPNDRFFAVRPEGSVSTLKIQRTERGDSAVYLCASSSDGNNSPLHFGNGTRLTVT.

This clone was found a few times. Here the CDR3 DNA reads TGTGCCAGTAGCGTCGGACAGTCCTTAGAGGCTTTCTTT. Its translation is CASSVGQSLEAFF. The chain employs TRBV19 and TRBJ1-1, with D perhaps TRBD1 (6 bases). Trimming removed 6 bases at V and 11 bases at J, with 19 bases between. This CDR3 comprises 13 residues. The germline CDR1 and CDR2 sequences are LNHDA and SQIVND (reference sequence). The complete variable domain, with remaining parts taken from reference TRBV19 and TRBJ1-1, reads DGGITQSPKYLFRKEGQNVTLSCEQNLNHDAMYWYRQDPGQGLRLIYYSQIVNDFQKGDIAEGYSVSREKKESFPLTVTSAQKNPTAFYLCASSVGQSLEAFFGQGTRLTVV.

J is TRBJ1-1 and V is TRBV6-5; D uncertain. Per the germline V gene, CDR1 is MNHEY and CDR2 is SVGAGI. This CDR3 region has 13 residues. The germline V and J ends were trimmed by 6 bases and 5 bases, with 13 bases remaining between them. CDR3 loop: CASSLLVRTEAFF. CDR3 DNA: TGTGCCAGCAGCCTACTCGTCAGGACTGAAGCTTTCTTT.

This clone has only one observation. The chain uses TRBV2 and TRBJ2-7, with a possible D match to TRBD1 (6 bases). The CDR3 totals 14 residues. The germline V gene has CDR1 SNHLY and CDR2 FYNNEI. V shed 6 bases and J shed 1 base, with 13 bases lying between them. In nucleotides, the CDR3 is TGTGCCAGCAGGCTGCGGACAGCGTCCTACGAGCAGTACTTC. As protein: CASRLRTASYEQYF.

This chain connects TRBV11-3 to TRBJ1-2, with D maybe TRBD1 (6 bases). Trimming left V 10 bases short and J 8 bases short, with 17 bases between. Germline V CDR1 and CDR2: SGHNT, YENEEA. The CDR3 has 12 residues. The CDR3 reads CATAGGARGYTF. CDR3 sequence (DNA): TGTGCCACGGCCGGGGGGGCGCGGGGCTACACCTTC.

In this sample, this clone turned up once. The genes are TRBV7-9 and TRBJ2-5; tentatively, D is TRBD1 (6 bases). Per germline, CDR1 SEHNR and CDR2 FQNEAQ (reference sequence). This CDR3 has 12 residues. V shed 4 bases and J shed 4 bases, with 7 bases lying between them. The CDR3 here is CASSSTGETQYF. For the CDR3, the DNA is TGTGCCAGCAGCTCGACAGGAGAGACCCAGTACTTC.

V is TRBV11-2 and J is TRBJ2-1; TRBD1 is a possible D gene (5 bases). The germline V and J ends were trimmed by 5 bases and 7 bases, with 21 bases remaining between them. This CDR3 has 16 amino acids. The germline gives CDR1 SGHAT, CDR2 FQNNGV. Here the CDR3 reads CASSPPMGRAGNEQFF. CDR3 sequence (DNA): TGTGCCAGCAGCCCCCCCATGGGGCGCGCAGGGAATGAGCAGTTCTTC.

The rearrangement joins TRBV11-3 to TRBJ2-1; D perhaps matches TRBD1 (5 bases). This CDR3 is 15 amino acids long. CDR1 is SGHNT and CDR2 is YENEEA in the germline V gene. Trimming cost V 1 base and J 4 bases, with 11 bases left between them. The CDR3 DNA sequence: TGTGCCAGCAGCTTAGGAGCCACAGGTTACAATGAGCAGTTCTTC. It specifies CASSLGATGYNEQFF.

The genes are TRBV7-9 and TRBJ1-1, with D possibly TRBD1 on 6 matching bases. Trimming removed 0 bases from V and 6 bases from J, with 8 bases in between. This CDR3 comprises 13 residues. Germline lookup yields CDR1 SEHNR and CDR2 FQNEAQ (reference sequence). Here the CDR3 reads CASSLAGASEAFF. For the CDR3, the DNA is TGTGCCAGCAGCTTAGCGGGGGCCTCTGAAGCTTTCTTT.

This chain uses TRBV5-1 with TRBJ2-7, with D uncertain. CDR1 is SGHRS and CDR2 is YFSETQ in the germline V gene. CDR3 length: 12 amino acids. Trimming cost V 4 bases and J 7 bases, with 12 bases left between them. The CDR3, as DNA: TGCGCCAGCAGCGAATTGGTCGGGGAGCAGTACTTC. Its translation is CASSELVGEQYF.

The chain is built from TRBV24-1 and TRBJ1-3; 7 positions match TRBD1. V was pared by 9 bases and J by 5 bases, with 12 bases of the junction left unmatched. This CDR3 region has 15 residues. Germline CDR1 and CDR2: KGHDR and SFDVKD. DNA for the CDR3: TGTGCCACCTTCACCTCCCCAGGGGGGCGAAACACCATATATTTT. Translation gives CATFTSPGGRNTIYF.

CDR3 in DNA: TGTGCCAGCAGCCCACCGGGACAAGAGGCCGGGGAGCTGTTTTTT. Translated: CASSPPGQEAGELFF. The chain uses TRBV7-3 and TRBJ2-2, with D tentatively TRBD1 (6 bases). This CDR3 has 15 residues. Germline values: CDR1 SGHTA, CDR2 FQGTGA. V was pared by 5 bases and J by 6 bases, with 16 bases between.

The chain employs TRBV14 and TRBJ1-1; 8 nucleotides align to TRBD1. V lost 1 base to trimming and J lost 1 base; unmatched junction nucleotides: 14. This CDR3 contains 19 residues. Germline CDR1 SGHDN, CDR2 FVKESK. The CDR3, as DNA: TGTGCCAGCAGCCAAGGGGTGGGACAGGACCCATTTCCGAACACTGAAGCTTTCTTT. Translating it yields CASSQGVGQDPFPNTEAFF.

This rearrangement joins TRBV5-4 to TRBJ2-5, with 8 nucleotides matching TRBD1. CDR3 length: 16 amino acids. The ends lost 3 bases at V and 2 bases at J; junction bases unmatched: 9. In germline, CDR1 is SGHNT, CDR2 YYREEE (reference sequence). Here the CDR3 DNA reads TGTGCCAGCAGCTCCCGGACAGGGTCGGGTCAAGAGACCCAGTACTTC. Its protein product is CASSSRTGSGQETQYF.

The V call is TRBV12-3 or TRBV12-4, the J call TRBJ1-1; no firm D call. Between the trimmed V and J ends, which lost 3 bases and 2 bases, there was a span of 7 bases. CDR3 size: 13 residues. In DNA, the CDR3 is TGTGCCAGCAGTTTCCGAGGAAACACTGAAGCTTTCTTT. This gives the protein CASSFRGNTEAFF.

The chain recombines TRBV19 with TRBJ2-2; a possible D gene is TRBD1 (6 bases). The V gene lost 7 bases and the J gene lost 8 bases, with 17 bases spanning the gap. The CDR3 runs 14 residues. CDR1 and CDR2 from the germline V gene are LNHDA and SQIVND (reference sequence). CDR3 coding DNA: TGTGCCAGTATTCGGGACACCTGGGGGGGGGAGCTGTTTTTT. This translates into CASIRDTWGGELFF.

The chain links TRBV11-2 to TRBJ1-4; a possible D gene is TRBD1 (5 bases). The CDR3 has 15 amino acids. Germline CDR1 SGHAT, CDR2 FQNNGV. V was pared by 6 bases and J by 2 bases, with 13 bases between. The DNA of the CDR3 is TGTGCCAGCAGTAAGCAGGGTCCCACTAATGAAAAACTGTTTTTT. Translating gives CASSKQGPTNEKLFF. The variable domain in full, with the rest retrieved from reference TRBV11-2 and TRBJ1-4, is EAGVAQSPRYKIIEKRQSVAFWCNPISGHATLYWYQQILGQGPKLLIQFQNNGVVDDSQLPKDRFSAERLKGVDSTLKIQPAKLEDSAVYLCASSKQGPTNEKLFFGSGTQLSVL.

This clone was observed a single time. The V call is TRBV6-5, the J call TRBJ2-3, with a possible D match to TRBD1 (5 bases). The CDR3 runs to 11 residues. The V gene lost 7 bases and the J gene lost 8 bases, with 10 bases spanning the gap. Germline V gives CDR1 MNHEY, CDR2 SVGAGI. CDR3 protein: CASTRGATQYF. In nucleotides, the CDR3 is TGTGCCAGCACAAGGGGCGCTACGCAGTATTTT.

The sample holds one count of this clone. This chain connects TRBV4-3 to TRBJ2-3; 9 nucleotides align to TRBD2. CDR1 LGHNA and CDR2 YSLEER come from the germline V gene. The trim removed 2 bases at V and 5 bases at J, leaving 8 bases unmatched. The CDR3 is 16 residues long. The CDR3 loop is CASSQFQAGGEDTQYF. The CDR3 nucleotides read TGCGCCAGCAGCCAATTCCAAGCGGGGGGCGAAGATACGCAGTATTTT.

The CDR3 sequence is CASSSRQGTSYEQYF. The CDR3 region has the DNA TGTGCCAGCAGTTCTCGACAGGGGACCTCCTACGAGCAGTACTTC. The chain carries TRBV7-2 and TRBJ2-7, with TRBD1 matching over 8 bases. The CDR3 consists of 15 residues. Unmatched junction bases numbered 7, after V lost 6 bases and J lost 0 bases. Germline lookup yields CDR1 SGHTA and CDR2 FQGNSA.

In DNA, the CDR3 is TGTGCCAGCAGCCCACCAGGTCGAGGGGGTGAAGCTTTCTTT. It translates to CASSPPGRGGEAFF. The chain recombines TRBV9 with TRBJ1-1; D possibly corresponds to TRBD1 (6 bases). The CDR3 loop spans 14 amino acids. V dropped 4 bases and J dropped 7 bases, with 17 bases sitting between them. Germline lookup yields CDR1 SGDLS and CDR2 YYNGEE.

The chain is built from TRBV29-1 and TRBJ2-4; 7 bases align to TRBD1. The CDR3 extends over 16 amino acids. The V gene's germline CDR1 is SQVTM and CDR2 ANQGSEA. Trimming took 8 bases from V and 0 from J; bases not matched to a gene: 13. CDR3 region: CSSGTAQILAKNIQYF. CDR3 coding DNA: TGCAGCTCCGGGACAGCCCAAATTCTAGCCAAAAACATTCAGTACTTC.

V usage is TRBV9 and J usage is TRBJ2-1; possible D gene TRBD2, 6 bases. The V gene's germline CDR1 is SGDLS and CDR2 YYNGEE. The CDR3 extends over 13 amino acids. Trimming pared 6 bases from V and 9 bases from J, leaving 16 bases between. The CDR3 loop reads CASKTGGEGEQFF. CDR3 nucleotides: TGTGCCAGCAAAACAGGAGGGGAAGGTGAGCAGTTCTTC.

The chain employs TRBV10-3 and TRBJ1-5; the match to TRBD1 covers 9 bases. Per the germline V gene, CDR1 is ENHRY and CDR2 is SYGVKD. The J segment lost 0 bases and the V segment lost 2 bases, leaving 8 bases of the junction unmatched. This CDR3 comprises 18 residues. The CDR3 spells CAISELDRGDYSNQPQHF. CDR3 nucleotide sequence: TGTGCCATCAGTGAGCTGGACAGGGGAGACTATAGCAATCAGCCCCAGCATTTT.